These T cell receptor beta chains were read from a single sample in a study of early T cells in non-severe SARS-CoV-2 infection. TCRdb fed the 5' RACE reads into MiXCR, producing one record per CDR3 protein. Among tens of thousands of distinct CDR3 sequences listed, around 20% were seen once. Here the sequenced sample was whole blood, taken at baseline. The receptor source for this set is an adult who was a healthcare worker with PCR-confirmed SARS-CoV-2 infection or an uninfected control (not recorded which). Each CDR3 is given with its conserved first and last residue. Clone size is not always given. Where it is, it says once, few, many or a class for expanded clones.

v_call clone_size cdr3_aa
TRBV20-1 NA CSARSRRRGYTGELFF
TRBV12-3/TRBV12-4 few CASSLGTGELFF
TRBV19 few CASRRGNTIYF
TRBV2 many CASSIRTSTDTQYF
TRBV4-2 few CASSQARASGGLADTQYF
TRBV11-2 few CASSLDSSIHNEQFF
TRBV9 NA CASSETSGYNEQFF
TRBV10-3 NA CASVQGEGQPQHF
TRBV12-3/TRBV12-4 NA CASSLGRTGEGYTF
TRBV4-2 NA CASSLGSRGPESTDTQYF
TRBV12-3/TRBV12-4 NA CASRTGGGGNTIYF
TRBV30 NA CAWQSSGNTIYF
TRBV3-1 NA CASSPSPSQPQHF
TRBV3-1 NA CASSQGGGSGYTF
TRBV29-1 few CSVDNMGAQETQYF
TRBV21-1 NA CASSSTENQVYGYTF
TRBV27 NA CASRPTGGSPLHF
TRBV27 few CASGSSGGVETQYF
TRBV6-5 NA CASRQRQGGNNEQFF
TRBV2 few CASSITRSSGNTIYF
TRBV5-1 NA CASRSDRGRSYEQYF
TRBV3-1 NA CASRREVNTEAFF
TRBV4-2 few CASSQDRQYNSPLHF
TRBV4-1 NA CASSQAEGNYYGYTF
TRBV5-1 NA CASSPPGLSEQYF
TRBV11-2 NA CASSLRGRGWYTQYF
TRBV28 few CASGPGTGRVGYTF
TRBV27 many CASSPTGGRTEAFF
TRBV12-3/TRBV12-4 NA CASSSGQGHEQYF
TRBV12-3/TRBV12-4 few CASSLVTDEQFF
TRBV18 NA CASSPRINEQFF
TRBV6-1 many CASSEEAGGPGEQYF
TRBV21-1 few CASSKVRVPVYEQYF
TRBV5-1 many CASSLISGGTDTQYF
TRBV12-3/TRBV12-4 NA CASSLGTAYTEAFF
TRBV6-5 few CASSYSNRDREKLFF
TRBV7-3 many CASSPLPSARLSGANVLTF
TRBV30 few CAWRPRGANTGELFF
TRBV12-5 NA CATRGTGATEAFF
TRBV7-8 few CASRAPRRGGNNEQFF
TRBV5-1 NA CASSSGTSGGPLSYEQYF
TRBV12-3/TRBV12-4 NA CASSSHYGYTF
TRBV25-1 NA CASGPGNTGELFF
TRBV19 NA CASTIGTRADTQYF
TRBV7-3 few CASSPKSGGAYTQYF
TRBV14 NA CASSRRGNEQFF
TRBV4-1 NA CASSQLGTVGNEQFF
TRBV6-6 NA CASSYGLAGARADTQYF
TRBV6-6 many CASSYSLGQGDKNYGYTF
TRBV5-1 many CASSLAAGGTSTDTQYF
TRBV25-1 many CASSDYGGGTEAFF
TRBV3-1 NA CASSTTGVLGEQYF
TRBV6-6 NA CASRLGGGYTF
TRBV12-3/TRBV12-4 NA CASSLDRAINQPQHF
TRBV19 NA CASQGYYGYTF